Sequencing of this T cell receptor beta chain was carried out in a study of regulatory T cells in long-lasting Graves disease. About the study: Treatment with antithyroid drugs for over 5 years, together with positive TSH receptor antibodies, meant persistent Graves' disease.

Study-level findings and limits: More public clonotypes were shared by persistent patients (around 2,800) than by new patients (about 1,000).

V was clipped by 5 bases and J by 1 base, with 10 bases between them. This CDR3 has 14 amino acids. The germline V gene encodes CDR1 PRHDT and CDR2 FYEKMQ (reference sequence). This clonotype was detected a few times. The antigen remains undetermined. As for time point: persistent/refractory GD, antithyroid drugs over 5 years with positive TRAb. There was RNA extracted from PBMCs, and the TCR library was made from it. Combining iRepertoire HTBI primers with Arm-PCR of CDR3 regions, the authors built TCR beta libraries. In TCRdb, the multiplex PCR reads were re-called with MiXCR into one record per CDR3 protein. The sample lists around 460,000 distinct CDR3 sequences; about 20% were seen once.

The source of this sequence is a female donor with Graves disease. The chain employs TRBV13 and TRBJ2-3; D is ambiguous. The sequences come from peripheral blood mononuclear cells (PBMCs), collected when the disease was refractory, from a patient treated with antithyroid drugs. CDR3 sequence (DNA): TGTGCCAGCAGCGTGCGTGTTGGCACAGATACGCAGTATTTT. Translating it yields CASSVRVGTDTQYF.